This T cell receptor (beta chain) is from a study of siplizumab effects on memory and regulatory T cells. General study results and limits: The study found that siplizumab significantly reduced alloreactive sequences traceable to unstimulated CD4+ memory cells. Memory cells seemed less diverse than naive T cells, which seemed major alloresponse contributors. Researchers did not confirm the suppressive function of proliferating Tregs from siplizumab cultures.

Concerning this clone itself: No antigen is known for it.

This CDR3 comprises 13 residues. Trimming pared 3 bases from V and 7 bases from J, leaving 10 bases between. Germline values: CDR1 MRHNA, CDR2 SNTAGT. The assay covered 90,000 to 100,000 TCR templates per sample. Some clones are missing from TCRdb's copy, which holds only in-frame ones; the method was immunoSEQ multiplex PCR. The data hold roughly 100,000 clones, with roughly 93% observed a single time. The sample consisted of CD8+ T cells sorted from blood. V gene TRBV6-4 combines with J gene TRBJ2-1; perhaps TRBD1 as D (6 bases). The TCR originated in a human donor in good health. Written as DNA, the CDR3 is TGTGCCAGCAGTGAGTTTGGGACAAATGAGCAGTTCTTC. This encodes CASSEFGTNEQFF.